The 25 T cell receptor beta chains presented below share a single source sample, sequenced in a study of blood T cells in healthy people across ages. A second PCR, run for about 7 to 11 cycles, used a sample-barcoded 5' primer plus a J-beta primer mix. One entry per CDR3 protein results from TCRdb running MiXCR on the 5' RACE reads. The table lists 890,000 or so distinct CDR3 sequences, around 62% of them singletons. The sequencing input was blood. These receptors were taken from a man under 40 in good health.

This chain uses TRBV4-3 with TRBJ1-1, with a possible D match to TRBD1 (5 bases). Germline-derived CDR1 and CDR2 are LGHNA and YSLEER. V gave up 0 bases and J gave up 3 bases, with 11 bases separating them. This CDR3 spans 15 amino acids. CDR3 sequence: CASSQDSQVYTEAFF. The CDR3 nucleotides read TGCGCCAGCAGCCAAGATTCACAGGTCTACACTGAAGCTTTCTTT.

This chain links TRBV12-3 or TRBV12-4 with TRBJ2-7; TRBD2 might be the D (6 bases). This CDR3 is 14 amino acids long. Trimming cost V 3 bases and J 0 bases, with 9 bases left between them. This CDR3 is CASSFADYSYEQYF. CDR3 bases: TGTGCCAGCAGTTTTGCGGACTACTCCTACGAGCAGTACTTC.

V and J are TRBV7-2 and TRBJ2-5, with a tentative D call TRBD2 (5 bases). The V gene's germline CDR1 is SGHTA and CDR2 FQGNSA. This CDR3 has 14 residues. Trimming removed 2 bases at V and 3 bases at J, with 10 bases between. CDR3 sequence reads: CASSLSDGKETQYF. The CDR3 DNA is TGTGCCAGCAGCTTAAGCGACGGGAAAGAGACCCAGTACTTC. The complete variable domain, with remaining parts taken from reference TRBV7-2 and TRBJ2-5, reads GAGVSQSPSNKVTEKGKDVELRCDPISGHTALYWYRQSLGQGLEFLIYFQGNSAPDKSGLPSDRFSAERTGGSVSTLTIQRTQQEDSAVYLCASSLSDGKETQYFGPGTRLLVL.

The V call is TRBV20-1, the J call TRBJ1-1; D not certain. Germline V lookup: CDR1 DFQATT, CDR2 SNEGSKA (reference sequence). With 2 bases removed from V and 3 bases from J, the gap between germline ends came to 10 bases. The CDR3 is 13 amino acids. The CDR3 sequence is CSARPDIDTEAFF. The CDR3 DNA sequence: TGCAGTGCTAGACCCGACATTGACACTGAAGCTTTCTTT.

This rearrangement joins TRBV9 to TRBJ2-5; 7 positions agree with TRBD1. V trimming: 4 bases; J trimming: 11 bases; junction bases outside the gene matches: 17. This CDR3 contains 15 residues. Germline CDR1 SGDLS, CDR2 YYNGEE. As DNA, the CDR3 is TGTGCCAGCAGCCTCCGTGGGACAGAGGCCTACGGGCAGTACTTC. Its protein product is CASSLRGTEAYGQYF.

The V call is TRBV7-3, the J call TRBJ2-3; 7 nucleotides line up with TRBD2. Germline lookup yields CDR1 SGHTA and CDR2 FQGTGA. V shed 8 bases and J 0 bases; nucleotides not matched to a gene: 8. The CDR3 has 15 amino acids. CDR3 DNA: TGTGCCAGCCGCCTCACTAGCGCCAGCACAGATACGCAGTATTTT. Its protein product is CASRLTSASTDTQYF.

V and J are TRBV6-2 or TRBV6-3 and TRBJ2-3; maybe TRBD2 (6 bases). CDR1 MNHEY and CDR2 SVGEGT come from the germline V gene. V was shortened by 0 bases and J by 6 bases, with 13 bases between the two germline ends. The CDR3 spans 15 residues. CDR3: CASSYSIGGTDTQYF. The DNA for the CDR3 is TGTGCCAGCAGTTACTCGATCGGGGGTACCGATACGCAGTATTTT.

J is TRBJ2-7 and V is TRBV5-5; 7 bases fit TRBD2. The end of the DNA is better explained by TRBJ2-5, so the J call may be wrong. The CDR3 consists of 15 residues. Germline CDR1 SGHKS, CDR2 YYEKEE (reference sequence). This chain's CDR3 is CASSPGGLDKETQYF. DNA of the CDR3: TGTGCCAGCAGCCCGGGGGGACTTGATAAAGAGACCCAGTACTTC.

The chain has TRBV9 and TRBJ2-5; D may match TRBD1 or TRBD2 (5 bases each). This CDR3 region has 17 residues. Trimming took 0 bases from V and 4 from J, leaving 19 bases between them. Looked up from germline, CDR1 is SGDLS and CDR2 is YYNGEE. The CDR3 bases are TGTGCCAGCAGCGTAGGGGGCAGCCCATCAGGGACAGAGACCCAGTACTTC. It encodes CASSVGGSPSGTETQYF.

This clonotype was found once. The V gene is TRBV20-1, the J gene TRBJ1-5; 8 bases agree with TRBD1. This CDR3 has 17 residues. Looked up from germline, CDR1 is DFQATT and CDR2 is SNEGSKA (reference sequence). The V segment lost 5 bases and the J segment 0 bases; nucleotides outside the gene matches: 12. In nucleotides, the CDR3 is TGCAGTGCTCAAGAAGGACAGGGCCTATATAGCAATCAGCCCCAGCATTTT. The encoded protein is CSAQEGQGLYSNQPQHF.

There are a few counts of this clonotype. The chain is built from TRBV4-1 and TRBJ1-1; D gene ambiguous. The CDR3 is 15 residues long. The V and J ends lost 1 base and 10 bases respectively, with 19 bases between them. The germline CDR1 and CDR2 sequences are MGHRA and YSYEKL. This CDR3 is CASSQVREQVLPAFF. CDR3 coding DNA: TGCGCCAGCAGCCAAGTTAGGGAGCAGGTCCTGCCAGCTTTCTTT.

V gene TRBV20-1 combines with J gene TRBJ2-7, with a possible D match to TRBD2 (6 bases). The germline V and J ends were trimmed by 6 bases and 4 bases, with 16 bases remaining between them. The germline V gene has CDR1 DFQATT and CDR2 SNEGSKA (reference sequence). This CDR3 comprises 13 residues. This CDR3 is CSAPGLSRYEQYF. The CDR3 coding sequence is TGCAGTGCACCGGGACTGTCTCGGTACGAGCAGTACTTC.

The chain couples TRBV5-1 to TRBJ2-3, with TRBD1 identical over 10 bases. Germline V lookup: CDR1 SGHRS, CDR2 YFSETQ. V trimming: 1 base; J trimming: 1 base; junction bases outside the gene matches: 3. This CDR3 spans 16 amino acids. The DNA of the CDR3 is TGCGCCAGCAGCTTGCCCGGGACAGGGGGCACAGATACGCAGTATTTT. Its protein product is CASSLPGTGGTDTQYF.

This clonotype was counted between two and nine times. This chain links TRBV12-3 or TRBV12-4 with TRBJ1-5; D call uncertain. Trimming stripped 2 bases from V and 5 bases from J, with 13 bases between. The CDR3 is 15 amino acids. The CDR3 is CASSLLDGRDQPQHF. In DNA, the CDR3 is TGTGCCAGCAGTTTATTGGACGGACGGGATCAGCCCCAGCATTTT.

The rearrangement joins TRBV7-3 to TRBJ2-4; tentative D call: TRBD2 (7 bases). The J call may be faulty, since TRBJ2-5 better matches the DNA end. The CDR3 spans 16 residues. Germline lookup yields CDR1 SGHTA and CDR2 FQGTGA. CDR3 nucleotide sequence: TGTGCCAGCAGCCCTGGGGGAGGGGGGAATCGGAAGACCCAGTACTTC. Translating gives CASSPGGGGNRKTQYF.

There are a few counts of this clonotype. The V call is TRBV4-2, the J call TRBJ2-7, with 8 bases lining up with TRBD2. The CDR3 spans 17 residues. Germline CDR1 is LGHNA and CDR2 is YNFKEQ. V lost 3 bases, J lost 1 base, and 11 bases stayed unmatched. The CDR3: CASSQGLSGGRSYEQYF. DNA for the CDR3: TGTGCCAGCAGCCAGGGGCTCAGCGGGGGCCGATCCTACGAGCAGTACTTC.

This sequence joins TRBV20-1 and TRBJ2-1; tentatively, D is TRBD2 (7 bases). There are 14 residues in the CDR3. Trimming took 6 bases from V and 7 from J, leaving 19 bases between them. In germline, CDR1 is DFQATT, CDR2 SNEGSKA (reference sequence). Here the CDR3 reads CSAEGGGLQNEQFF. DNA for the CDR3: TGCAGTGCAGAGGGGGGGGGCCTCCAAAATGAGCAGTTCTTC.

This clonotype was seen a handful of times. The chain is built from TRBV29-1 and TRBJ1-1; D gene unclear. The CDR3 loop spans 12 amino acids. Trimming stripped 6 bases from V and 1 base from J, with 9 bases between. In germline, CDR1 is SQVTM, CDR2 ANQGSEA. CDR3 sequence: CSVRGRNTEAFF. CDR3 nucleotides: TGCAGCGTGCGAGGACGGAACACTGAAGCTTTCTTT.

V gene TRBV4-2 combines with J gene TRBJ2-2; D perhaps matches TRBD2 (5 bases). This CDR3 is 16 amino acids long. The V end was cut by 3 bases, the J end by 1 base, with 12 bases between. Germline assignment: CDR1 LGHNA and CDR2 YNFKEQ. In DNA form, the CDR3 reads TGTGCCAGCAGCCAGCCCCTAGCCGGGAACACCGGGGAGCTGTTTTTT. Translation gives CASSQPLAGNTGELFF.

The rearrangement links TRBV6-5 to TRBJ2-7; TRBD1 or TRBD2 may be the D gene (5 bases each). The J call may be mistaken, given a closer DNA end match to TRBJ2-5. This CDR3 is built from 12 residues. Germline loops: CDR1 MNHEY, CDR2 SVGAGI. The CDR3 DNA follows: TGTGCCACCAGAGGGGTTCAAGAGACCCAGTACTTC. This gives the protein CATRGVQETQYF.

V and J are TRBV27 and TRBJ1-5; 8 bases line up with TRBD1. The germline CDR1 and CDR2 sequences are MNHEY and SMNVEV (reference sequence). J was trimmed by 2 bases and V by 1 base; bases with no gene match: 7. The CDR3 is 17 residues long. As DNA, the CDR3 is TGTGCCAGCAGTTTATTCCCCCCGGGACAGGGCAATCAGCCCCAGCATTTT. Encoded protein: CASSLFPPGQGNQPQHF.

The chain uses TRBV7-6 and TRBJ1-5; no clear D gene. V was clipped by 1 base and J by 0 bases, with 10 bases between them. Germline V gene lookup returns CDR1 SGHVS and CDR2 FNYEAQ. The CDR3 is made up of 16 amino acids. CDR3 loop: CASSLGSRYSNQPQHF. Here the CDR3 DNA reads TGTGCCAGCAGCTTAGGGTCCCGCTATAGCAATCAGCCCCAGCATTTT. Together with reference TRBV7-6 and TRBJ1-5, the CDR3 gives the full variable domain: GAGVSQSPRYKVTKRGQDVALRCDPISGHVSLYWYRQALGQGPEFLTYFNYEAQQDKSGLPNDRFSAERPEGSISTLTIQRTEQRDSAMYRCASSLGSRYSNQPQHFGDGTRLSIL.

V is TRBV6-6 and J is TRBJ2-1; tentative D call: TRBD1 (5 bases). Germline V gene lookup returns CDR1 MNHNY and CDR2 SVGAGI (reference sequence). The CDR3 loop spans 14 amino acids. Trimming stripped 4 bases from V and 8 bases from J, with 15 bases between. CDR3 residues: CASSFLTGADEQFF. Here the CDR3 DNA reads TGTGCCAGCAGTTTCCTGACTGGGGCGGATGAGCAGTTCTTC.

The chain employs TRBV7-7 and TRBJ2-1, with 9 bases aligning to TRBD1. Germline loops: CDR1 SSHAT, CDR2 FNYEAQ (reference sequence). The V segment lost 4 bases and the J segment 9 bases; nucleotides outside the gene matches: 10. This CDR3 is built from 15 residues. The CDR3 region has the DNA TGTGCCAGCAGCTCAGGGGACAGGGCTTTAGGTGAGCAGTTCTTC. Protein sequence: CASSSGDRALGEQFF.

The chain uses TRBV6-5 and TRBJ1-1; D is undetermined. The ends were cut back, 7 bases at V and 1 base at J, with 10 bases in the middle. CDR3 length: 13 residues. Germline loops: CDR1 MNHEY, CDR2 SVGAGI. CDR3 nucleotides: TGTGCCAGCACCCTAGCAGAGAACACTGAAGCTTTCTTT. Its protein is CASTLAENTEAFF.